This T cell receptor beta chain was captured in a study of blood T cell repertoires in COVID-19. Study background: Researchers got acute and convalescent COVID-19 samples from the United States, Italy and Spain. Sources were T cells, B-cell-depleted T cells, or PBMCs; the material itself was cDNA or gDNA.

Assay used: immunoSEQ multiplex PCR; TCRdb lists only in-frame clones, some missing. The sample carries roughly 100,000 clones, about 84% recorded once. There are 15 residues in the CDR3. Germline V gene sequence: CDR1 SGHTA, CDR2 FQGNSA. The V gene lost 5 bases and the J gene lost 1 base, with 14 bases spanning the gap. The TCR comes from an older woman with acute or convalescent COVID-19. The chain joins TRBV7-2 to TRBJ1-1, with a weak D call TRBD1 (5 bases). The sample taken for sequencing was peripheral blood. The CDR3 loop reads CASSTRRGGNTEAFF. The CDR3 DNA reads TGTGCCAGCAGCACCCGGAGGGGTGGGAACACTGAAGCTTTCTTT.